The clone carrying this TCR beta chain came up a few times. Its matching antigen is unknown. The CDR3 is 16 residues long. CDR1 is MNHEY, CDR2 SMNVEV, per germline (reference sequence). V was pared by 0 bases and J by 3 bases, with 14 bases between. The sample is drawn from a study of vaccination and CD4 T cells after COVID-19. The treatment here: roughly 10-day PBMC culture with coronavirus spike peptide pools or control peptides (ViraFEST assay). Once peptide pools had expanded antigen-specific T cells, ViraFEST sequenced TCRs. Negative selection purified CD4+ T cells after less than 11 days of culture. The Oncomine TCR Beta short-read assay was what sequenced the DNA obtained from cultured CD4+ T cells. TCRdb independently ran MiXCR on the PCR reads; one entry per CDR3 protein. The table shows roughly 15,000 distinct CDR3 sequences, with 28% occurring only once. Study-wide points: Although the median of SARS-CoV-2-reactive clonotypes rose from around 19 to 38, the change was not significant.

The chain joins TRBV27 to TRBJ1-2; weak D call: TRBD1 (5 bases). This sequence was found in a human donor with COVID-19. The sample taken for sequencing was cultured CD4+ T cells from blood. The CDR3 sequence: CASSLSAPDTHYGYTF. DNA of the CDR3: TGTGCCAGCAGTTTATCGGCCCCGGACACCCACTATGGCTACACCTTC.